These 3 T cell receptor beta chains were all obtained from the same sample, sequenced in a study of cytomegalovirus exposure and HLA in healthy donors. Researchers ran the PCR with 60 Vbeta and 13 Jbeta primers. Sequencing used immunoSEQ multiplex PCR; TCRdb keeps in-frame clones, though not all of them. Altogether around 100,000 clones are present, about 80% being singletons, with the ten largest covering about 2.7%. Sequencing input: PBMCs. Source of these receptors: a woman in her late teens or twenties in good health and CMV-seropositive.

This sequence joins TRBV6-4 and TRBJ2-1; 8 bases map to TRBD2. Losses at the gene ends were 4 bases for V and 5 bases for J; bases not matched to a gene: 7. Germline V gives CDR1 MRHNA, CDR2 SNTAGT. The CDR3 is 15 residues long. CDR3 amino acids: CASSAAASGHNEQFF. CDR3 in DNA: TGTGCCAGCAGTGCTGCAGCTAGCGGGCACAATGAGCAGTTCTTC.

CDR3 in DNA: TGTGCCAGTAGTCCACGGACAGGGGGGAACTATGGCTACACCTTC. It encodes CASSPRTGGNYGYTF. The genes are TRBV19 and TRBJ1-2; 10 positions match TRBD1. The germline V gene encodes CDR1 LNHDA and CDR2 SQIVND (reference sequence). This CDR3 region has 15 residues. The V segment lost 5 bases and the J segment 2 bases; nucleotides outside the gene matches: 5. Variable domain in full (rest from reference TRBV19 and TRBJ1-2): DGGITQSPKYLFRKEGQNVTLSCEQNLNHDAMYWYRQDPGQGLRLIYYSQIVNDFQKGDIAEGYSVSREKKESFPLTVTSAQKNPTAFYLCASSPRTGGNYGYTFGSGTRLTVV.

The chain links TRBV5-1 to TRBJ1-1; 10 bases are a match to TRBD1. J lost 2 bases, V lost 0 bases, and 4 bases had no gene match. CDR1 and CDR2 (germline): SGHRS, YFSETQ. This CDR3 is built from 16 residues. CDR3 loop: CASSLDGTGANTEAFF. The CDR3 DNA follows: TGCGCCAGCAGCTTGGATGGGACAGGGGCAAACACTGAAGCTTTCTTT.